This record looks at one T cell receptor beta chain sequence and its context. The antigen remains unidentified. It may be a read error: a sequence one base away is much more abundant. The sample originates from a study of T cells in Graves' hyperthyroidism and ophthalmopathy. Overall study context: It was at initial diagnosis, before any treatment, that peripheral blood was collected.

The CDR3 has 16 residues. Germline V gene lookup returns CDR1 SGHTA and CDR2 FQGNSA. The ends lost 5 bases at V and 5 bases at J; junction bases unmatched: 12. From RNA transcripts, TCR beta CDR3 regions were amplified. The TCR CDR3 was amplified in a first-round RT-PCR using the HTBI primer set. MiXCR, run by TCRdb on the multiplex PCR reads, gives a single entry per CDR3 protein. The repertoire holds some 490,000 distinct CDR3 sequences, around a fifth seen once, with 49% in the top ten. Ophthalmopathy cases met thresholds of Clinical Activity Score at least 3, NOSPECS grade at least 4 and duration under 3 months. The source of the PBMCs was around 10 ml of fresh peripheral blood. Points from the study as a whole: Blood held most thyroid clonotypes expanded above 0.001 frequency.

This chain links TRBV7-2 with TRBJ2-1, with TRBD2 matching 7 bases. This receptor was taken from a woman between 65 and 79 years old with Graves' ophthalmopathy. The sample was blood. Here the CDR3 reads CASSPWTGGRHNEQFF. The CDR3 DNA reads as TGTGCCAGCAGCCCGTGGACTGGCGGGAGACACAATGAGCAGTTCTTC.